The rows below give T cell receptor beta chains drawn from one sample of a study of blood T cell repertoires in COVID-19. Repertoires were generated with immunoSEQ multiplex PCR, while TCRdb's copy carries only in-frame clones and drops some. The data show around 170,000 clones, with more than 70% seen just once and approximately 14% held by the top ten. Sequencing was carried out using peripheral blood. The receptors stem from a man aged 18 to 30 with active or convalescent COVID-19. Both conserved end residues are part of each CDR3. Fields, in order: J gene, D gene, V gene, clone size, CDR3 protein, CDR3 DNA. A D gene is named only where the DNA matches it firmly. Size tells how often a clone was seen (once, few, many) or the class of an expanded clone, and some rows leave it out.

j_call: TRBJ2-2
d_call: TRBD2
v_call: TRBV9
clone_size: -
cdr3_aa: CASSQTGTSVWELFF
cdr3_nt: TGTGCCAGCAGCCAAACCGGGACTAGCGTTTGGGAGCTGTTTTTT

j_call: TRBJ2-1
d_call: TRBD1
v_call: TRBV28
clone_size: -
cdr3_aa: CASKAPQGSYNEQFF
cdr3_nt: TGTGCCAGCAAAGCGCCACAGGGGTCCTACAATGAGCAGTTCTTC

j_call: TRBJ2-5
d_call: TRBD2
v_call: TRBV19
clone_size: -
cdr3_aa: CASSMGLAGTEETQYF
cdr3_nt: TGTGCCAGTAGTATGGGACTAGCGGGAACTGAAGAGACCCAGTACTTC

j_call: TRBJ1-2
d_call: -
v_call: TRBV4-3
clone_size: -
cdr3_aa: CASSQDVETAYGYTF
cdr3_nt: TGCGCCAGCAGCCAAGATGTGGAGACAGCCTATGGCTACACCTTC

j_call: TRBJ1-4
d_call: TRBD1
v_call: TRBV6-5
clone_size: -
cdr3_aa: CASSLTGGTNEKLFF
cdr3_nt: TGTGCCAGCAGTTTGACAGGGGGGACTAATGAAAAACTGTTTTTT

j_call: TRBJ1-4
d_call: -
v_call: TRBV3-1/TRBV3-2
clone_size: -
cdr3_aa: CASSHRGSNEKLFF
cdr3_nt: TGTGCCAGCAGCCACAGGGGAAGTAATGAAAAACTGTTTTTT

j_call: TRBJ1-1
d_call: -
v_call: TRBV7-9
clone_size: -
cdr3_aa: CASSSYTGTEAFF
cdr3_nt: TGTGCCAGCAGCTCGTATACGGGCACTGAAGCTTTCTTT

j_call: TRBJ2-5
d_call: -
v_call: TRBV6-5
clone_size: -
cdr3_aa: CASASSYAGTQYF
cdr3_nt: TGTGCCAGCGCGTCTTCCTATGCTGGGACCCAGTACTTC

j_call: TRBJ2-3
d_call: TRBD2
v_call: TRBV7-9
clone_size: few
cdr3_aa: CASSFSSGIHTDTQYF
cdr3_nt: TGTGCCAGCAGCTTCTCTAGCGGGATTCACACAGATACGCAGTATTTT

j_call: TRBJ2-7
d_call: TRBD2
v_call: TRBV12-3/TRBV12-4
clone_size: -
cdr3_aa: CASSLLIAGLQYF
cdr3_nt: TGTGCCAGCAGTTTGTTGATAGCGGGGCTGCAGTACTTC

j_call: TRBJ2-7
d_call: -
v_call: TRBV11-3
clone_size: -
cdr3_aa: CASRIGAGSLHEQYF
cdr3_nt: TGTGCCAGCAGGATCGGGGCGGGAAGTCTCCACGAGCAGTACTTC

j_call: TRBJ2-1
d_call: TRBD2
v_call: TRBV7-3
clone_size: -
cdr3_aa: CASSLMGGASYNEQFF
cdr3_nt: TGTGCCAGCAGCTTAATGGGAGGGGCCTCCTACAATGAGCAGTTCTTC

j_call: TRBJ2-5
d_call: -
v_call: TRBV10-1
clone_size: -
cdr3_aa: CASSDIQEGTQYF
cdr3_nt: TGCGCCAGCAGTGACATCCAGGAGGGAACCCAGTACTTC

j_call: TRBJ2-3
d_call: TRBD1
v_call: TRBV10-3
clone_size: few
cdr3_aa: CAISEHQTGGTDTQYF
cdr3_nt: TGTGCCATCAGTGAGCACCAAACAGGGGGCACAGATACGCAGTATTTT

j_call: TRBJ2-1
d_call: -
v_call: TRBV4-2
clone_size: -
cdr3_aa: CASSQVKWTASGDHEQFF
cdr3_nt: TGTGCCAGCAGCCAAGTTAAATGGACCGCCTCAGGGGACCATGAGCAGTTCTTC

j_call: TRBJ2-5
d_call: TRBD1
v_call: TRBV7-2
clone_size: -
cdr3_aa: CASSLHGTVQETQYF
cdr3_nt: TGTGCCAGCAGCTTACATGGGACAGTTCAAGAGACCCAGTACTTC

j_call: TRBJ1-2
d_call: TRBD1
v_call: TRBV6-1
clone_size: once
cdr3_aa: CASSEARRGRVYGYTF
cdr3_nt: TGTGCCAGCAGTGAAGCTCGAAGGGGGCGCGTCTATGGCTACACCTTC

j_call: TRBJ2-7
d_call: TRBD2
v_call: TRBV28
clone_size: once
cdr3_aa: CASSTGTSGRSEQYF
cdr3_nt: TGTGCCAGCAGTACCGGGACTAGCGGGAGATCGGAGCAGTACTTC

j_call: TRBJ1-2
d_call: -
v_call: TRBV24-1
clone_size: -
cdr3_aa: CATRSGYNYGYTF
cdr3_nt: TGTGCCACCAGATCAGGGTATAACTATGGCTACACCTTC

j_call: TRBJ1-2
d_call: TRBD1
v_call: TRBV4-2
clone_size: -
cdr3_aa: CASSQSPQGVLYGYTF
cdr3_nt: TGTGCCAGCAGCCAATCTCCGCAGGGGGTCCTTTATGGCTACACCTTC

j_call: TRBJ2-3
d_call: -
v_call: TRBV2
clone_size: few
cdr3_aa: CASSGLEPRGTDTQYF
cdr3_nt: TGTGCCAGCAGTGGACTAGAGCCTCGGGGCACAGATACGCAGTATTTT

j_call: TRBJ1-2
d_call: TRBD1
v_call: TRBV2
clone_size: few
cdr3_aa: CASSNQGADYGYTF
cdr3_nt: TGTGCCAGCAGTAATCAGGGGGCGGACTATGGCTACACCTTC

j_call: TRBJ1-2
d_call: -
v_call: TRBV28
clone_size: -
cdr3_aa: CASSPLSAEPGYGYTF
cdr3_nt: TGTGCCAGCAGTCCGCTATCGGCAGAACCGGGTTATGGCTACACCTTC

j_call: TRBJ2-1
d_call: TRBD2
v_call: TRBV4-2
clone_size: -
cdr3_aa: CASSQEGGLAPNEQFF
cdr3_nt: TGTGCCAGCAGCCAAGAGGGAGGACTAGCTCCGAATGAGCAGTTCTTC

j_call: TRBJ1-3
d_call: -
v_call: TRBV12-3/TRBV12-4
clone_size: -
cdr3_aa: CASKGDTNTIYF
cdr3_nt: TGTGCCAGCAAGGGGGATACTAACACCATATATTTT

j_call: TRBJ1-2
d_call: TRBD1
v_call: TRBV6-5
clone_size: -
cdr3_aa: CASVEGAGNYGYTF
cdr3_nt: TGTGCCAGCGTCGAGGGGGCAGGGAACTATGGCTACACCTTC